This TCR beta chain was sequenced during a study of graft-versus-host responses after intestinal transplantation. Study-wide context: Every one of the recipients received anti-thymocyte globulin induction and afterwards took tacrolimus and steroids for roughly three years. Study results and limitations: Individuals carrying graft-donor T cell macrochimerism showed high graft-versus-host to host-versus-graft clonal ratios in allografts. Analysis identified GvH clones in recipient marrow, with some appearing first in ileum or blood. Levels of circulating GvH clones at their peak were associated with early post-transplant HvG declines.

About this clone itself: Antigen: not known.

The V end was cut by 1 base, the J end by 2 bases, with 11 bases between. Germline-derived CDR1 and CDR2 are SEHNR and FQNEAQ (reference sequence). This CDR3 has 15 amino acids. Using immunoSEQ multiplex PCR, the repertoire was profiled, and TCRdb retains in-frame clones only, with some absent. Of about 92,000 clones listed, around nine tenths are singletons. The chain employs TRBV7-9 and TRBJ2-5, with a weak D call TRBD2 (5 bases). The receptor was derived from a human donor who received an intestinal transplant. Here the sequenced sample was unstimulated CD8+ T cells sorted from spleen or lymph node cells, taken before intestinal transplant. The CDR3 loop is CASSLGGPHQETQYF. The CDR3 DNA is TGTGCCAGCAGCTTAGGCGGGCCGCATCAAGAGACCCAGTACTTC.